Below, one TCR beta chain is given with its context. Its antigen is as yet unknown. Sequencing used immunoSEQ multiplex PCR; TCRdb keeps in-frame clones, though not all of them. In the table there are about 1.4 million clones, approximately 96% of which are singletons. The data were obtained in a study of shared clonotypes between healthy human individuals. Whole-study findings and limits: A reduction in generation probabilities was seen for non-shared clonotypes relative to those shared by all four donors. Some naive CD4 clonotypes, around 4.9%, turned up in common across several donors.

The length of the CDR3 is 12 residues. With V trimmed by 6 bases and J by 8 bases, 5 bases remained unmatched. Germline CDR1 SQVTM, CDR2 ANQGSEA. The chain couples TRBV29-1 to TRBJ2-1; 9 positions match TRBD1. Sequencing input: naive CD4+ T cells sorted from blood. Subset given: CD45RA+ positively selected. This TCR derives from a man aged 25 to 40 in good health. The CDR3 sequence is CSVPGQGYEQFF. The CDR3 DNA reads as TGCAGCGTCCCCGGACAGGGGTATGAGCAGTTCTTC.